This is a list of T cell receptor beta chains from one sample in a study of shared clonotypes between healthy human individuals. Sequencing was performed with immunoSEQ multiplex PCR; in TCRdb, only in-frame clones are kept and a portion is missing. The sample contains a few million clones, over 85% of which appear only once. Sequencing used naive CD4+ T cells from PBMCs. These TCRs come from a man aged 18 to 30 in good health. Some clones in this sample may be carry-over from other donors' samples. The CDR3 runs from the conserved cysteine through the conserved F or W. The order of the fields is V gene, clone size, D gene, J gene, CDR3 protein, CDR3 DNA. D genes are given only for firm matches. A row's size may be missing; if present it is once, few, many or a size class.

V: TRBV9
size: .
D: TRBD1
J: TRBJ1-1
CDR3: CASSVGQGVNTEAFF
DNA: TGTGCCAGCAGCGTAGGACAGGGAGTAAACACTGAAGCTTTCTTT

V: TRBV30
size: .
D: TRBD1
J: TRBJ1-4
CDR3: CAWSIPQGNEKLFF
DNA: TGTGCCTGGAGTATACCACAGGGGAATGAAAAACTGTTTTTT

V: TRBV9
size: .
D: .
J: TRBJ2-6
CDR3: CASSVTGFGANVLTF
DNA: TGTGCCAGCAGCGTAACAGGGTTCGGGGCCAACGTCCTGACTTTC

V: TRBV18
size: .
D: TRBD1
J: TRBJ2-7
CDR3: CASSPYTGGSSYEQYF
DNA: TGTGCCAGCTCACCGTACACAGGGGGTAGCTCCTACGAGCAGTACTTC

V: TRBV5-4
size: .
D: .
J: TRBJ1-2
CDR3: CASSLDQGSYGYTF
DNA: TGTGCCAGCAGCTTGGACCAGGGAAGCTATGGCTACACCTTC

V: TRBV5-1
size: .
D: TRBD1
J: TRBJ2-5
CDR3: CASSTTGGQETQYF
DNA: TGCGCCAGCAGCACGACAGGGGGCCAAGAGACCCAGTACTTC

V: TRBV19
size: .
D: .
J: TRBJ2-2
CDR3: CASSIAQSAGELFF
DNA: TGTGCCAGTAGTATAGCCCAAAGCGCGGGGGAGCTGTTTTTT

V: TRBV2
size: .
D: .
J: TRBJ1-3
CDR3: CASSGGGTASGNTIYF
DNA: TGTGCCAGCAGTGGTGGTGGGACGGCCTCTGGAAACACCATATATTTT

V: TRBV25-1
size: .
D: .
J: TRBJ2-1
CDR3: CAIQSYNEQFF
DNA: TGTGCCATACAGAGTTACAATGAGCAGTTCTTC

V: TRBV15
size: once
D: .
J: TRBJ2-7
CDR3: CATSRDLDNAYEQYF
DNA: TGTGCCACCAGCAGAGATTTGGACAACGCCTACGAGCAGTACTTC

V: TRBV5-1
size: once
D: TRBD2
J: TRBJ2-1
CDR3: CASSWGSSGRWDEQFF
DNA: TGCGCCAGCAGCTGGGGATCTAGCGGGAGGTGGGATGAGCAGTTCTTC